The sequence of this T cell receptor (beta chain) was determined in a study of T cell repertoires in cytomegalovirus infection. Across the study: Carrying CMV and the relevant HLA type showed in public TCR beta signatures. Study findings and constraints: The study found HLA-C-restricted CMV-specific TCR beta clonotypes dominating the ex vivo response.

There are many counts of this clonotype. Its antigen remains unknown. TCRdb re-called the reads through MiXCR, storing one row per CDR3 protein. Here the sample spans about 500,000 distinct CDR3 sequences, 33% being singletons. Germline CDR1 SGHTA, CDR2 FQGNSA. Trimming shortened V by 8 bases and J by 0 bases, and 3 bases separated the two germline ends. This CDR3 is 11 amino acids long. The chain uses TRBV7-2 and TRBJ2-3; D gene unclear. This material consisted of cultured PBMCs, taken from culture after CMV antigen stimulation. The sequence derives from a human donor in good health (CMV status not recorded). Some clones in this sample may be carry-over from other donors' samples. CDR3 amino acids: CASGSTDTQYF. The CDR3 bases are TGTGCCAGCGGAAGCACAGATACGCAGTATTTT.